The 13 T cell receptor beta chains given below trace back to one sample, sequenced in a study of blood T cell repertoires in COVID-19. Assay used: immunoSEQ multiplex PCR; TCRdb lists only in-frame clones, some missing. The sample records about 320,000 clones, around 88% being singletons. Sequenced material: peripheral blood. Receptors originate from a woman in her fifties or sixties with acute or convalescent COVID-19.

The gene calls are TRBV12-3 or TRBV12-4 and TRBJ1-2; TRBD1 matches 9 bases. The CDR3 runs to 12 residues. Trimming removed 5 bases from V and 8 bases from J; junction bases left unmatched: 3. The CDR3 DNA sequence: TGTGCCAGCAGTCGGACAGGGGACGGCTACACCTTC. Translating gives CASSRTGDGYTF.

The CDR3 spells CASSLQGGYEQYV. CDR3 in DNA: TGTGCCAGCAGCCTACAGGGTGGGTACGAGCAGTACGTC. V usage is TRBV12-3 or TRBV12-4 and J usage is TRBJ2-7, with D possibly being TRBD1 (6 bases). This CDR3 is 13 amino acids long. The V end lost 6 bases, the J end lost 4 bases, and 13 bases lay between the germline ends.

V gene TRBV3-1 (or the pseudogene TRBV3-2) combines with J gene TRBJ1-4; no clear D gene. The V end lost 1 base, the J end lost 0 bases, and 9 bases lay between the germline ends. Germline CDR1 reads LGHDT; CDR2 reads YNNKEL (reference sequence). This CDR3 spans 16 amino acids. The CDR3: CASSQGSGATNEKLFF. The CDR3 DNA sequence: TGTGCCAGCAGCCAAGGGTCTGGAGCAACTAATGAAAAACTGTTTTTT.

This clone was observed a few times. Distinct nucleotide sequences in the sample also encode this CDR3. This chain's CDR3 is CASSSTGGYGYTF. DNA for the CDR3: TGTGCCAGCAGCTCGACAGGGGGCTATGGCTACACCTTC. V and J are TRBV27 and TRBJ1-2, with TRBD1 matching 9 bases. J gave up 4 bases and V 6 bases, and 3 bases lay outside the gene matches. Germline V gives CDR1 MNHEY, CDR2 SMNVEV (reference sequence). The CDR3 has 13 amino acids.

This clone was seen only once. Other nucleotide sequences in the sample specify the same CDR3. The V call is TRBV5-4, the J call TRBJ1-6, with unresolved D. Germline V lookup: CDR1 SGHNT, CDR2 YYREEE (reference sequence). V lost 1 base to trimming and J lost 0 bases, with 5 bases between them. CDR3 length: 15 amino acids. In DNA form, the CDR3 reads TGTGCCAGCAGCTTGAAGCGCTCCTATAATTCACCCCTCCACTTT. This sequence encodes CASSLKRSYNSPLHF.

The chain is built from TRBV5-1 and TRBJ2-3; 11 positions match TRBD2. The CDR3 contains 14 residues. Germline-derived CDR1 and CDR2 are SGHRS and YFSETQ. The junction had 2 bases not matched to a gene; V was cut back by 3 bases and J by 5 bases. CDR3 protein: CASSSSGGLDTQYF. In DNA, the CDR3 is TGCGCCAGCAGCTCTAGCGGGGGGTTAGATACGCAGTATTTT. Full variable domain (outside the CDR3, taken from reference TRBV5-1 and TRBJ2-3): KAGVTQTPRYLIKTRGQQVTLSCSPISGHRSVSWYQQTPGQGLQFLFEYFSETQRNKGNFPGRFSGRQFSNSRSEMNVSTLELGDSALYLCASSSSGGLDTQYFGPGTRLTVL.

The rearrangement joins TRBV7-9 to TRBJ2-5, with D unresolved. V lost 4 bases, J lost 4 bases, and 10 bases lay in between. The germline CDR1 and CDR2 sequences are SEHNR and FQNEAQ (reference sequence). This CDR3 is built from 13 residues. The CDR3 here is CASSSSIGETQYF. The CDR3 nucleotides read TGTGCCAGCAGCTCCTCAATCGGAGAGACCCAGTACTTC.

The chain is built from TRBV9 and TRBJ2-4, with 8 positions matching TRBD1. The length of the CDR3 is 15 residues. Germline V gene lookup returns CDR1 SGDLS and CDR2 YYNGEE. With V trimmed by 0 bases and J by 2 bases, 1 base remained unmatched. The CDR3 sequence: CASSVGTGSKNIQYF. For the CDR3, the DNA is TGTGCCAGCAGCGTAGGGACAGGGTCCAAAAACATTCAGTACTTC.

This rearrangement joins TRBV11-2 to TRBJ1-2, with D uncertain. The ends were cut back, 3 bases at V and 4 bases at J, with 12 bases in the middle. Germline-derived CDR1 and CDR2 are SGHAT and FQNNGV. The CDR3 spans 14 residues. Written as DNA, the CDR3 is TGTGCCAGCAGCTTGGCCAGAAGTCTCTATGGCTACACCTTC. Its translation: CASSLARSLYGYTF.

The chain is built from TRBV7-2 and TRBJ2-5; no clear D gene. Germline CDR1 and CDR2: SGHTA and FQGNSA. The CDR3 has 14 amino acids. V shed 3 bases and J shed 2 bases, with 10 bases lying between them. The CDR3 DNA reads as TGTGCCAGCAGCTTCCCCAGATTTCAAGAGACCCAGTACTTC. Translated, it gives CASSFPRFQETQYF. Supplemented by reference TRBV7-2 and TRBJ2-5, the full variable domain reads GAGVSQSPSNKVTEKGKDVELRCDPISGHTALYWYRQSLGQGLEFLIYFQGNSAPDKSGLPSDRFSAERTGGSVSTLTIQRTQQEDSAVYLCASSFPRFQETQYFGPGTRLLVL.

The rearrangement links TRBV5-1 to TRBJ1-1; 7 nucleotides line up with TRBD1. Germline assignment: CDR1 SGHRS and CDR2 YFSETQ. V shed 4 bases and J 1 base; nucleotides not matched to a gene: 10. CDR3 size: 16 residues. In DNA, the CDR3 is TGCGCCAGCAGCCTACCAGGGGGGATAGGGAACACTGAAGCTTTCTTT. It is translated as CASSLPGGIGNTEAFF.

This chain connects TRBV19 to TRBJ1-4, with D uncertain. The germline V gene encodes CDR1 LNHDA and CDR2 SQIVND (reference sequence). This CDR3 is 16 amino acids long. V was clipped by 5 bases and J by 8 bases, with 21 bases between them. The CDR3 DNA sequence: TGTGCCAGTAGTTTCTCACCAGGAGGAGTGTCCGAAAAACTGTTTTTT. Residues: CASSFSPGGVSEKLFF. Full variable domain (outside the CDR3, taken from reference TRBV19 and TRBJ1-4): DGGITQSPKYLFRKEGQNVTLSCEQNLNHDAMYWYRQDPGQGLRLIYYSQIVNDFQKGDIAEGYSVSREKKESFPLTVTSAQKNPTAFYLCASSFSPGGVSEKLFFGSGTQLSVL.

The chain recombines TRBV7-6 with TRBJ2-1; D is possibly TRBD2 (6 bases). This CDR3 region has 15 residues. Per germline, CDR1 SGHVS and CDR2 FNYEAQ. Deletions cut 3 bases from V and 0 bases from J, with 9 bases between. The CDR3 DNA reads as TGTGCCAGCAGCTTCGGAGGGCCCTCCTACAATGAGCAGTTCTTC. Translating gives CASSFGGPSYNEQFF.